This T cell receptor (beta chain) emerged from a study of shared clonotypes between healthy human individuals. As defined, naive CD8 cells were CD45RO-negative and positively selected for CCR7, with terminally differentiated effector memory CD45RA+ cells excluded. General study findings and limits: Large depth notwithstanding, sorted-subset sequencing proved incomplete by rarefaction. Generally, estimated richness proved larger in naive subsets than it did in memory subsets.

Notes on this clone: Its antigen remains unidentified.

In the authors' methods: Junction-only sequences produced by ImmunoSEQ had no quality scores, so filtering differed. TCRdb keeps only in-frame clones here, not all; method: immunoSEQ multiplex PCR. For V, J and clone size, that table is used; D and trimming come from the DNA. The sample holds around 2.1 million clones, approximately 94% seen once. The source of this sequence is a man aged 18 to 30 in good health. Some clones in this sample may be carry-over from other donors' samples. The sequenced sample consisted of naive CD8+ T cells from PBMCs.

The CDR3 sequence is CASSLAINRGLDTEAFF. The CDR3 coding sequence is TGTGCCAGCAGTTTGGCGATAAACAGGGGGCTCGACACTGAAGCTTTCTTT. The rearrangement uses TRBV28 and TRBJ1-1; 9 bases agree with TRBD1. V gave up 3 bases and J gave up 3 bases; unmatched junction bases: 11. Germline assignment: CDR1 MDHEN and CDR2 SYDVKM. CDR3 length: 17 residues. Based on the CDR3 plus reference TRBV28 and TRBJ1-1, the full variable domain is DVKVTQSSRYLVKRTGEKVFLECVQDMDHENMFWYRQDPGLGLRLIYFSYDVKMKEKGDIPEGYSVSREKKERFSLILESASTNQTSMYLCASSLAINRGLDTEAFFGQGTRLTVV.